The 20 T cell receptor beta chains listed next were all sequenced from one sample in a study of blood T cell repertoires in COVID-19. The data were produced by immunoSEQ multiplex PCR, yet TCRdb's version contains in-frame clones alone and is incomplete. The sample lists some 110,000 clones, 70% to 80% occurring once. The sequenced sample consisted of peripheral blood. The receptors were sampled from a man aged 50 to 60 with acute or convalescent COVID-19.

The chain is built from TRBV11-3 and TRBJ2-2, with 7 bases matching TRBD1. V shed 7 bases, J shed 5 bases, and the junction held 10 bases outside the gene matches. Germline V gene data show CDR1 as SGHNT and CDR2 as YENEEA. The CDR3 is made up of 15 amino acids. The CDR3 is CASTDRDSTTGELFF. CDR3 nucleotide sequence: TGTGCCAGCACCGACCGGGACAGTACGACCGGGGAGCTGTTTTTT. The full variable domain, its missing parts supplied by reference TRBV11-3 and TRBJ2-2, is EAGVVQSPRYKIIEKKQPVAFWCNPISGHNTLYWYLQNLGQGPELLIRYENEEAVDDSQLPKDRFSAERLKGVDSTLKIQPAELGDSAVYLCASTDRDSTTGELFFGEGSRLTVL.

The chain has TRBV21-1 and TRBJ1-1. TRBV21-1 is listed as a pseudogene. The CDR3 extends over 15 amino acids. The CDR3 reads CASSTRRLVNTEAFF. DNA for the CDR3: TGTGCCAGCAGCACAAGGCGGCTGGTGAACACTGAAGCTTTCTTT.

The CDR3 here is CASSPAGTSFPSEQFF. In DNA, the CDR3 is TGTGCCAGCAGCCCCGCCGGGACTAGTTTTCCCAGCGAGCAGTTCTTC. The chain carries TRBV13 and TRBJ2-1, with TRBD2 matching over 8 bases. Germline lookup yields CDR1 PRHDT and CDR2 FYEKMQ (reference sequence). V dropped 5 bases and J dropped 10; count of bases not matched to a gene: 16. The CDR3 length is 16 residues.

The rearrangement links TRBV6-4 to TRBJ2-3; D uncertain. Germline V gene data show CDR1 as MRHNA and CDR2 as SNTAGT. The CDR3 is made up of 16 amino acids. V lost 2 bases and J lost 0, with 12 bases in between. CDR3 residues: CASSDQSVASTDTQYF. The CDR3 DNA reads as TGTGCCAGCAGTGACCAATCGGTAGCTAGCACAGATACGCAGTATTTT.

The chain is built from TRBV2 and TRBJ1-2; 7 bases align to TRBD1. Germline lookup yields CDR1 SNHLY and CDR2 FYNNEI. V shed 4 bases, J shed 5 bases, and the junction held 10 bases outside the gene matches. The length of the CDR3 is 15 residues. CDR3 DNA: TGTGCCAGCAGTGCGTGGTCGACAGGGACTTATGGCTACACCTTC. This gives the protein CASSAWSTGTYGYTF.

The V and J genes are TRBV2 and TRBJ2-1, with TRBD1 matching 7 bases. The length of the CDR3 is 17 residues. Trimming cost V 3 bases and J 4 bases; bases outside gene matches: 12. The V gene's germline CDR1 is SNHLY and CDR2 FYNNEI. The chain's CDR3 is CASSDRRGRLVYNEQFF. The CDR3 DNA reads as TGTGCCAGCAGTGATAGAAGGGGGCGATTAGTGTACAATGAGCAGTTCTTC.

V usage is TRBV27 and J usage is TRBJ1-3; no definite D call. Germline V gives CDR1 MNHEY, CDR2 SMNVEV (reference sequence). V lost 3 bases, J lost 0 bases, and 9 bases lay in between. The CDR3 is 15 amino acids. CDR3 protein: CASSFGGSSGNTIYF. The DNA for the CDR3 is TGTGCCAGCAGTTTCGGTGGGAGCTCTGGAAACACCATATATTTT.

The genes are TRBV5-1 and TRBJ2-1; a weak D match, TRBD1 (6 bases). CDR1 is SGHRS, CDR2 YFSETQ, per germline. The V end lost 8 bases, the J end lost 1 base, and 13 bases lay between the germline ends. The length of the CDR3 is 14 residues. As DNA, the CDR3 is TGCGCCAGTCTGGACAGAAAATCCTACAATGAGCAGTTCTTC. This gives the protein CASLDRKSYNEQFF.

This chain uses TRBV29-1 with TRBJ2-5; 11 bases are a match to TRBD2. The J segment lost 2 bases and the V segment lost 2 bases, leaving 1 base of the junction unmatched. The CDR3 has 14 residues. Germline V lookup: CDR1 SQVTM, CDR2 ANQGSEA. CDR3 sequence: CSVELAGGQETQYF. The CDR3, as DNA: TGCAGCGTTGAACTAGCGGGGGGTCAAGAGACCCAGTACTTC.

The chain couples TRBV11-1 to TRBJ1-6; D gene unclear. V was shortened by 5 bases and J by 6 bases, with 11 bases between the two germline ends. Germline V gene data show CDR1 as SGHAT and CDR2 as FQDESV (reference sequence). The CDR3 runs 14 residues. DNA of the CDR3: TGTGCCAGCAGCACAGACCGGGGTAATTCACCCCTCCACTTT. Its protein product is CASSTDRGNSPLHF.

The rearrangement joins TRBV5-4 to TRBJ2-3; no definite D call. CDR1 is SGHNT, CDR2 YYREEE, per germline (reference sequence). Between the trimmed V and J ends, which lost 1 base and 4 bases, there was a span of 13 bases. CDR3 length equals 15 residues. In DNA, the CDR3 is TGTGCCAGCAGCTTGTCGGCCCTTAGCTCAGATACGCAGTATTTT. Residues: CASSLSALSSDTQYF.

This clone was recorded a few times. The chain links TRBV3-1 (or the pseudogene TRBV3-2) to TRBJ2-1; D might be TRBD2 (5 bases). The CDR3 spans 15 residues. Germline CDR1 reads LGHDT; CDR2 reads YNNKEL (reference sequence). Trimming removed 0 bases at V and 5 bases at J, with 11 bases between. In DNA form, the CDR3 reads TGTGCCAGCAGCCAAGACGTGGCGCGGGACAATGAGCAGTTCTTC. This encodes CASSQDVARDNEQFF.

V gene TRBV2 combines with J gene TRBJ2-2; D is possibly TRBD1 (6 bases). The germline V and J ends were trimmed by 7 bases and 6 bases, with 21 bases remaining between them. Per germline, CDR1 SNHLY and CDR2 FYNNEI. CDR3 length: 16 amino acids. The CDR3 loop is CASTPGQLSGSGELFF. CDR3 sequence (DNA): TGTGCCAGCACCCCCGGACAGCTCTCAGGGTCCGGGGAGCTGTTTTTT.

The chain is built from TRBV28 and TRBJ2-1; 9 nucleotides match TRBD2. This CDR3 comprises 15 residues. V shed 5 bases, J shed 4 bases, and the junction held 6 bases outside the gene matches. In germline, CDR1 is MDHEN, CDR2 SYDVKM. The CDR3 DNA follows: TGTGCCAGCAGTGAGGCTAGCGGGAATTACAATGAGCAGTTCTTC. It encodes CASSEASGNYNEQFF.

This chain links TRBV7-2 with TRBJ1-1; no definite D call. Germline lookup yields CDR1 SGHTA and CDR2 FQGNSA. CDR3 length: 13 residues. The germline V and J ends were trimmed by 8 bases and 8 bases, with 18 bases remaining between them. As DNA, the CDR3 is TGTGCCAGCGGCGGGGTGTCGAAGAGCGAAGCTTTCTTT. This codes for CASGGVSKSEAFF.

This clone was detected a few times. The chain employs TRBV24-1 and TRBJ1-5; 8 bases match TRBD1. The J segment lost 6 bases and the V segment lost 0 bases, leaving 6 bases of the junction unmatched. The germline gives CDR1 KGHDR, CDR2 SFDVKD. CDR3 length: 16 amino acids. The CDR3 bases are TGTGCCACCAGTGATTTGTGGGGACAGGTAGGTCAGCCCCAGCATTTT. Its translation: CATSDLWGQVGQPQHF.

This clone was found once. This rearrangement joins TRBV7-6 to TRBJ2-6; 7 bases line up with TRBD2. Germline trimming cut 6 bases from V and 0 bases from J; bases unmatched to any gene: 8. Germline V CDR1 and CDR2: SGHVS, FNYEAQ. This CDR3 spans 17 amino acids. The CDR3 DNA reads TGTGCCAGCAGTTTAACGACGGGGGGCTCTGGGGCCAACGTCCTGACTTTC. Translation: CASSLTTGGSGANVLTF.

V usage is TRBV29-1 and J usage is TRBJ2-3; the match to TRBD2 covers 9 bases. This CDR3 has 15 amino acids. J gave up 5 bases and V 2 bases, and 8 bases lay outside the gene matches. Germline assignment: CDR1 SQVTM and CDR2 ANQGSEA. CDR3 sequence (DNA): TGCAGCGTTGAATATGCGGGAGGGCACGAAGATACGCAGTATTTT. As protein: CSVEYAGGHEDTQYF.

V usage is TRBV23-1 and J usage is TRBJ1-3; 10 positions agree with TRBD1. TRBV23-1 is given ORF status, its function remaining uncertain. This CDR3 has 17 residues. J lost 1 base, V lost 4 bases, and 7 bases had no gene match. The CDR3 bases are TGCGCCAGCAGTCCGGGGACAGGGGTATATTCTGGAAACACCATATATTTT. Its protein is CASSPGTGVYSGNTIYF.

This clone was observed a single time. This chain joins TRBV30 and TRBJ1-6; 7 nucleotides match TRBD1. J gave up 12 bases and V 2 bases, and 7 bases lay outside the gene matches. CDR3 length: 13 amino acids. Germline lookup yields CDR1 GTSNPN and CDR2 SVGIG (reference sequence). The CDR3: CAWSIGTARPLHF. CDR3 in DNA: TGTGCCTGGAGTATCGGGACAGCCCGACCCCTCCACTTT.